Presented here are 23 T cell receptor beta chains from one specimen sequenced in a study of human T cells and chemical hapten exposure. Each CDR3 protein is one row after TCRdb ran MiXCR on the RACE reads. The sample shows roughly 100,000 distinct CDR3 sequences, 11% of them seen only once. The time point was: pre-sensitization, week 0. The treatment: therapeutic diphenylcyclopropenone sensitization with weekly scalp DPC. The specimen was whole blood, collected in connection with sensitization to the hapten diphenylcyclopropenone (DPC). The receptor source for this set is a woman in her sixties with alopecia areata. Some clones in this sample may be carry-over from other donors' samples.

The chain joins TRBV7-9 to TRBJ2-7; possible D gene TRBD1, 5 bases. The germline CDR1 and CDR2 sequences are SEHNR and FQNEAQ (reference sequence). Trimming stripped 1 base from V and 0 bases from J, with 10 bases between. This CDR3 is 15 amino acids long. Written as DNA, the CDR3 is TGTGCCAGCAGCTTAGGCGGACACCTCTCCTACGAGCAGTACTTC. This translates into CASSLGGHLSYEQYF.

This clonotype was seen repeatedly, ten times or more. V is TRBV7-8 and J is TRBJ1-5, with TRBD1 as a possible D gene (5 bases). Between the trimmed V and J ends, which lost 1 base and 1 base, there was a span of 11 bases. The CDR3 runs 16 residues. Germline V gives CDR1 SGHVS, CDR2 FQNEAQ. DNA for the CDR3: TGTGCCAGCAGCTTAGTTCATCGACAGAGCAATCAGCCCCAGCATTTT. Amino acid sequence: CASSLVHRQSNQPQHF. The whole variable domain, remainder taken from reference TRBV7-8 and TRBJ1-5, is GAGVSQSPRYKVAKRGQDVALRCDPISGHVSLFWYQQALGQGPEFLTYFQNEAQLDKSGLPSDRFFAERPEGSVSTLKIQRTQQEDSAVYLCASSLVHRQSNQPQHFGDGTRLSIL.

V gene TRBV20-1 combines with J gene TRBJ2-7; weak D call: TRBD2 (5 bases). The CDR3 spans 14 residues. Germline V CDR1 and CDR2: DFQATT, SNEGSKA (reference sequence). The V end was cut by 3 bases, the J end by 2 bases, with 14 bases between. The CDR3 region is CSASRGQGPYEQYF. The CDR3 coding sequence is TGCAGTGCTAGCCGCGGGCAAGGACCCTACGAGCAGTACTTC.

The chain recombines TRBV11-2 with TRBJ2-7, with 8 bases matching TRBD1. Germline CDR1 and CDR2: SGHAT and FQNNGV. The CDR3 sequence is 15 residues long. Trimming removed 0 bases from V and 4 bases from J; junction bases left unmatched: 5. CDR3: CASSLEPGQAYEQYF. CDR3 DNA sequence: TGTGCCAGCAGCTTAGAGCCGGGACAGGCGTACGAGCAGTACTTC.

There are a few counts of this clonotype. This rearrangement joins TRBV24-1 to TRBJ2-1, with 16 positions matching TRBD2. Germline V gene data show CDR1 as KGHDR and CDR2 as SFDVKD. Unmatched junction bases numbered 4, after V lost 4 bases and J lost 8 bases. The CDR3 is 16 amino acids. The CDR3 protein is CATSDPGLAGGHEQFF. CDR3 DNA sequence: TGTGCCACCAGTGACCCGGGACTAGCGGGGGGGCATGAGCAGTTCTTC.

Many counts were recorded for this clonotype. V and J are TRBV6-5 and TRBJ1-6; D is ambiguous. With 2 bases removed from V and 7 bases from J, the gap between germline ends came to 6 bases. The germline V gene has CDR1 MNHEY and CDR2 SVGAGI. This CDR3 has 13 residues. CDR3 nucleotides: TGTGCCAGCAGTTACGGGTTAAATTCACCCCTCCACTTT. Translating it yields CASSYGLNSPLHF.

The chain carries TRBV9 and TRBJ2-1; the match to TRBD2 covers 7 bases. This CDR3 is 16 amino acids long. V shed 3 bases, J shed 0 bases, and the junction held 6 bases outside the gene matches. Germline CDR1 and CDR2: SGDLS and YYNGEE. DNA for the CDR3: TGTGCCAGCAGCGGCCCCCAGCGGGACTCCTACAATGAGCAGTTCTTC. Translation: CASSGPQRDSYNEQFF.

CDR3 residues: CASSNEGTRSEAFF. The CDR3 DNA reads as TGTGCCAGCAGTAACGAGGGGACAAGATCTGAAGCTTTCTTT. The chain combines TRBV14 with TRBJ1-1; perhaps TRBD1 as D (6 bases). Germline V CDR1 and CDR2: SGHDN, FVKESK. The V end lost 6 bases, the J end lost 6 bases, and 17 bases lay between the germline ends. The CDR3 length is 14 residues.

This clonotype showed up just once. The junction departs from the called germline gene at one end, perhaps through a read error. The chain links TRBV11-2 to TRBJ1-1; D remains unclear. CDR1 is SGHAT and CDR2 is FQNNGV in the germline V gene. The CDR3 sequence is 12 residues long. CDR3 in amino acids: CASSLLNSEAFF. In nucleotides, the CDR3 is TGTGCCAGCAGCTTACTTAACAGTGAAGCTTTCTTT.

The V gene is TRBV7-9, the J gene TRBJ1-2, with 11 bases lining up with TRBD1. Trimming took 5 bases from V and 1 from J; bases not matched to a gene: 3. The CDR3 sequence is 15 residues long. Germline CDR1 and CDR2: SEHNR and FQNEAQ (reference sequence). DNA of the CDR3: TGTGCCAGCAGCGTAGGGACAGGGGGTAACTATGGCTACACCTTC. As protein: CASSVGTGGNYGYTF. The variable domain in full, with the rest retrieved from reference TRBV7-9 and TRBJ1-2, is DTGVSQNPRHKITKRGQNVTFRCDPISEHNRLYWYRQTLGQGPEFLTYFQNEAQLEKSRLLSDRFSAERPKGSFSTLEIQRTEQGDSAMYLCASSVGTGGNYGYTFGSGTRLTVV.

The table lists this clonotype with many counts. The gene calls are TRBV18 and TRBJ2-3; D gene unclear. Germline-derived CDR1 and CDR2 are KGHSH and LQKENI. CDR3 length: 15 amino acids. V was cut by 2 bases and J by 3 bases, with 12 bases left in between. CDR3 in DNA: TGTGCCAGCTCACCAATCGGGCAAGTAACAGATACGCAGTATTTT. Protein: CASSPIGQVTDTQYF.

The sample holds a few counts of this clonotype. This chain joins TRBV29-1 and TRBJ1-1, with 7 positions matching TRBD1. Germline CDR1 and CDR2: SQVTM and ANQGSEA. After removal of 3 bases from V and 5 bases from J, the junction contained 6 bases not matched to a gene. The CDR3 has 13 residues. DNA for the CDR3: TGCAGCGTTGAGAGACAGGGAATTACTGAAGCTTTCTTT. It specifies CSVERQGITEAFF.

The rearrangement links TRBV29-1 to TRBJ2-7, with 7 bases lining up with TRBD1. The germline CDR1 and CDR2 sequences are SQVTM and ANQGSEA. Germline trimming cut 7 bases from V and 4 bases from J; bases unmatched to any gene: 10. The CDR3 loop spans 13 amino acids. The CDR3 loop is CSARDSWRYEQYF. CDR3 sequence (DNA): TGCAGCGCTAGGGACAGTTGGCGGTACGAGCAGTACTTC.

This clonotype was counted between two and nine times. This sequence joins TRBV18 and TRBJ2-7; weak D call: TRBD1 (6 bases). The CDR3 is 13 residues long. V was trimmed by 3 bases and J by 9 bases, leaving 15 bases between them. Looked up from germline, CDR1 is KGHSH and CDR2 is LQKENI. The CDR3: CASSPGHPELQYF. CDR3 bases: TGTGCCAGCTCACCGGGACACCCGGAGCTGCAGTACTTC.

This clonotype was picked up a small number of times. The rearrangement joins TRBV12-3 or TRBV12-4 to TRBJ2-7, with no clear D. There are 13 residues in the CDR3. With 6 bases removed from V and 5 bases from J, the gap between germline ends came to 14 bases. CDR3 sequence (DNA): TGTGCCAGCAGCCCTGTTGGGCGCAACGAGCAGTACTTC. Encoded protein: CASSPVGRNEQYF.

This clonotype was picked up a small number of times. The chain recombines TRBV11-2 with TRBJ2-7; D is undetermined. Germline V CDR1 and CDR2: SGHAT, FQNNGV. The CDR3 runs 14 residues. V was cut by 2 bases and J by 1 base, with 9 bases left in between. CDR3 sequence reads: CASSLSDGSYEQYF. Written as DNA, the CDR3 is TGTGCCAGCAGCTTAAGCGACGGTTCCTACGAGCAGTACTTC.

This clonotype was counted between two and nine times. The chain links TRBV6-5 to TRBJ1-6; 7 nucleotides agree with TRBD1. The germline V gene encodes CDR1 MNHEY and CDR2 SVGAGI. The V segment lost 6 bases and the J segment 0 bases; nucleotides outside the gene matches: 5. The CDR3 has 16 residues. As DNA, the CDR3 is TGTGCCAGCAGCCGGGACAGTCTCTCCTATAATTCACCCCTCCACTTT. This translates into CASSRDSLSYNSPLHF.

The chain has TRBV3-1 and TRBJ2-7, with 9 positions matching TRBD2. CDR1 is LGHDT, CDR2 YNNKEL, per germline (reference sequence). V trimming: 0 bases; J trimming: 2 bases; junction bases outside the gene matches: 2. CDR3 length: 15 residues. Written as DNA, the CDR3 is TGTGCCAGCAGCCAAGATTCTAGCGGGGCCTACGAGCAGTACTTC. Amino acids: CASSQDSSGAYEQYF.

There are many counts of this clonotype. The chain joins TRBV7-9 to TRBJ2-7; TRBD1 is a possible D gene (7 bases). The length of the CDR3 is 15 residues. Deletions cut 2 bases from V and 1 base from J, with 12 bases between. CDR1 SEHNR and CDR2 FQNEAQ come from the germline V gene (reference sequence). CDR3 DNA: TGTGCCAGCAGCTTATTGCAGGGGGGATCCTACGAGCAGTACTTC. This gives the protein CASSLLQGGSYEQYF.

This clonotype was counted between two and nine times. The DNA for the CDR3 is TGTGCCAGCAGCTTATCAGGGGACGGTCAGCCCCAGCATTTT. Translation gives CASSLSGDGQPQHF. This chain uses TRBV7-8 with TRBJ1-5; a weak D match, TRBD1 (6 bases). Germline assignment: CDR1 SGHVS and CDR2 FQNEAQ. Trimming took off 2 bases at V and 6 bases at J, with 11 bases between the two ends. CDR3 length equals 14 residues. The full variable domain, with the rest looked up from reference TRBV7-8 and TRBJ1-5, is GAGVSQSPRYKVAKRGQDVALRCDPISGHVSLFWYQQALGQGPEFLTYFQNEAQLDKSGLPSDRFFAERPEGSVSTLKIQRTQQEDSAVYLCASSLSGDGQPQHFGDGTRLSIL.

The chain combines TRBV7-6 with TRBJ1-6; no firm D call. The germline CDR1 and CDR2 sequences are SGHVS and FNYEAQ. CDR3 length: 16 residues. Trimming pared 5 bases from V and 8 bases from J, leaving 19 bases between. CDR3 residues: CASSPAGRVYDSPLHF. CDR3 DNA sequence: TGTGCCAGCAGCCCCGCTGGAAGGGTATATGATTCACCCCTCCACTTT.

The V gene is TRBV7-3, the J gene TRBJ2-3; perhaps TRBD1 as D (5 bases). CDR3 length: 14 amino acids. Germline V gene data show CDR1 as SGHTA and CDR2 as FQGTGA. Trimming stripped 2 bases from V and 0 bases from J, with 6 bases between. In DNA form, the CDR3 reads TGTGCCAGCAGCTTATCAGGGAGCACAGATACGCAGTATTTT. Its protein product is CASSLSGSTDTQYF.

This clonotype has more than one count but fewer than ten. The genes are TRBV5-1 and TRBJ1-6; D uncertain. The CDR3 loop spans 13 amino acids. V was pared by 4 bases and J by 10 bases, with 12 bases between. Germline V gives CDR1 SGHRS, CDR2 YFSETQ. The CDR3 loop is CASSREANSPLHF. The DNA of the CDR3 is TGCGCCAGCAGCCGGGAGGCTAACTCACCCCTCCACTTT.